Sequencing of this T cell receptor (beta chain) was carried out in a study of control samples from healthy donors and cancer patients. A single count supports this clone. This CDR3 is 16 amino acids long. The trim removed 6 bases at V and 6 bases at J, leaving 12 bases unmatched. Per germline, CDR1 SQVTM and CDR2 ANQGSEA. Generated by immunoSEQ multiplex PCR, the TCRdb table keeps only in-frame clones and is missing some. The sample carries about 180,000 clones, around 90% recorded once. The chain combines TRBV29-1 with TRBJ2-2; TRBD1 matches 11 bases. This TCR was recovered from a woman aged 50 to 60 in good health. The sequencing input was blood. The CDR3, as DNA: TGCAGCGTCGAAATACGGACAGGGGGCGCCCCCGGGGAGCTGTTTTTT. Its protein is CSVEIRTGGAPGELFF.